Listed here is a single T cell receptor beta chain. The record originates from a study of T-cell memory formation after mild COVID-19. V was clipped by 0 bases and J by 11 bases, with 14 bases between them. Germline CDR1 SGHKS, CDR2 YYEKEE (reference sequence). The CDR3 covers 13 residues. TCRdb re-called the 5' RACE reads through MiXCR, storing one row per CDR3 protein. The sample carries about 340,000 distinct CDR3 sequences, more than 20% recorded once. The chain is built from TRBV5-5 and TRBJ1-1, with D perhaps matching TRBD1 (6 bases). The sample comprised PBMCs or a T cell subset sorted from them (not recorded which). This receptor was taken from an adult woman who had mild COVID-19 (a few samples of this study predate the infection). Cell type and time point are not known. DNA of the CDR3: TGTGCCAGCAGCTTGGACAGGGCAGTCGCGGCTTTCTTT. Protein: CASSLDRAVAAFF.